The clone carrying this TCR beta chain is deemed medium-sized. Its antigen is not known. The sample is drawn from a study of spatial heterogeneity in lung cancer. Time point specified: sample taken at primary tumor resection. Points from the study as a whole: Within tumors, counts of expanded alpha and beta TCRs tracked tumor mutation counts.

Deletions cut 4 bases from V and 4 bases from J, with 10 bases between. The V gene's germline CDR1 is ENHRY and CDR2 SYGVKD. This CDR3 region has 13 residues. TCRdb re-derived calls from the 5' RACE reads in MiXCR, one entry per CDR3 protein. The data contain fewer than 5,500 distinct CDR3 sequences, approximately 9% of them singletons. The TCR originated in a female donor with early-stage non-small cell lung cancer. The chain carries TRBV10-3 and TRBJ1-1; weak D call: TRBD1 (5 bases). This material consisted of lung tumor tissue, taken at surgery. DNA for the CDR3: TGTGCCATCAGTGGAACAGGTCCCACTGAAGCTTTCTTT. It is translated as CAISGTGPTEAFF.